This T cell receptor (beta chain) was identified in a study of blood T cell repertoires in COVID-19. Study-wide context: Acute and convalescent COVID-19 specimens originated in the United States, Italy and Spain.

The CDR3 has 11 residues. CDR1 is GTSNPN and CDR2 is SVGIG in the germline V gene (reference sequence). V shed 3 bases and J shed 4 bases, with 4 bases lying between them. The study recruited people aged roughly 18 to 95 years across around 23 US areas. Cohorts were based on clinical histories the participants reported. In the study's own analysis: Estimated nucleated cell counts came from reference gene primer amplification. Here immunoSEQ multiplex PCR was the method, and the copy in TCRdb shows in-frame clones only, minus some. V, J and clone size derive from that table, while D and trimming were established from the DNA sequence. The table has under 300,000 clones, approximately 83% seen once.

Sequencing used PBMCs or T cells enriched from blood (not recorded which). The origin of this receptor is a middle-aged woman with acute COVID-19. The gene calls are TRBV30 and TRBJ1-3; D is unresolved. CDR3: CAWSIGNTIYF. CDR3 DNA: TGTGCCTGGAGCATCGGAAACACCATATATTTT.